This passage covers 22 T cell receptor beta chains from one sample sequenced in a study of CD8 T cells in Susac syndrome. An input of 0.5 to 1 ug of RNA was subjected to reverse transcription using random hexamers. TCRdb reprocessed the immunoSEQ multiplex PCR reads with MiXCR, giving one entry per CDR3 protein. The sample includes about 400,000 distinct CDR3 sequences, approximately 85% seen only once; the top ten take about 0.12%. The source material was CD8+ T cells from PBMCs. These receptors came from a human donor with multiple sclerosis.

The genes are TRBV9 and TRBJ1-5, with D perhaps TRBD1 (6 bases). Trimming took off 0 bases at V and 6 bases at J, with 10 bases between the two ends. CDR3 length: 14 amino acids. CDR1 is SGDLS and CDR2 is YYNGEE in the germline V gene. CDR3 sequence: CASSVEGGSQPQHF. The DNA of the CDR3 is TGTGCCAGCAGCGTAGAGGGGGGTTCTCAGCCCCAGCATTTT.

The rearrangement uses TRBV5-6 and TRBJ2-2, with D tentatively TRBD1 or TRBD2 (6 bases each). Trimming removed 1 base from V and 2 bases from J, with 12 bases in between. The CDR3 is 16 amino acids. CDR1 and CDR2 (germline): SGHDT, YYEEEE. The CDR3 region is CASSLSGGLNTGELFF. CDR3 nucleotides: TGTGCCAGCAGCTTGTCTGGGGGGCTCAACACCGGGGAGCTGTTTTTT.

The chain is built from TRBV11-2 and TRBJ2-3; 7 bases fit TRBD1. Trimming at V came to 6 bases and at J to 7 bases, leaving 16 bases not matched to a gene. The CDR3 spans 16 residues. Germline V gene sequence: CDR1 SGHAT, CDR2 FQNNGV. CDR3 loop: CASSPSDRDGTNTQYF. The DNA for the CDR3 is TGTGCCAGCAGTCCATCCGACAGGGATGGGACAAATACGCAGTATTTT.

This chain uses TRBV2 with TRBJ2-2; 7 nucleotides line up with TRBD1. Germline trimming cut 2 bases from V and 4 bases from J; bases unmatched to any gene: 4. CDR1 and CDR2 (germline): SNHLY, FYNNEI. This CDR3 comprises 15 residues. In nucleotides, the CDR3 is TGTGCCAGCAGTGAATACGGGACAGTCACCGGGGAGCTGTTTTTT. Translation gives CASSEYGTVTGELFF.

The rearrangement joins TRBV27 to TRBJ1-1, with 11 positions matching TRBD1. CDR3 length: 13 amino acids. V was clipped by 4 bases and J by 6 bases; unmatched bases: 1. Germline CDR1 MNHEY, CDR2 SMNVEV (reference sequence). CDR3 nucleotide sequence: TGTGCCAGCAGTTGGACAGGGGGCTCTGAAGCTTTCTTT. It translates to CASSWTGGSEAFF.

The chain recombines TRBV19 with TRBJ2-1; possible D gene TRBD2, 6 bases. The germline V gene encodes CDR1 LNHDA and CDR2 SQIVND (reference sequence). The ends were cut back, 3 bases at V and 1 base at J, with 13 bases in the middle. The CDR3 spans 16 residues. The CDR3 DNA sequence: TGTGCCAGTAGTATCGGTCCTAGCGCTTCCTACAATGAGCAGTTCTTC. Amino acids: CASSIGPSASYNEQFF.

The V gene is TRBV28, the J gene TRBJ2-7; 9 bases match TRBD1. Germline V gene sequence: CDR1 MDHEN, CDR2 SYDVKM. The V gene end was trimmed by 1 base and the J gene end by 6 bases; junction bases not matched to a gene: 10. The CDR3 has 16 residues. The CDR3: CASSLYLRTGDAEQYF. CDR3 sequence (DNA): TGTGCCAGCAGTTTATACCTTAGGACAGGGGATGCCGAGCAGTACTTC.

DNA for the CDR3: TGTGCCACCAGCAGTGGGACTAAGAACACAGATACGCAGTATTTT. This translates into CATSSGTKNTDTQYF. The chain couples TRBV15 to TRBJ2-3; 7 positions match TRBD2. Germline trimming cut 3 bases from V and 2 bases from J; bases unmatched to any gene: 5. CDR3 length: 15 residues. The germline V gene encodes CDR1 LNHNV and CDR2 YYDKDF (reference sequence).

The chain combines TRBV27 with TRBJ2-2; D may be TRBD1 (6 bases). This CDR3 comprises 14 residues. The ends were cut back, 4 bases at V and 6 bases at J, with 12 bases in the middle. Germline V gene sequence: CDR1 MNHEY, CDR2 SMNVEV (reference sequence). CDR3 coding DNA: TGTGCCAGCAGTTCTCAGGGGCTCCCCGGGGAGCTGTTTTTT. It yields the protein CASSSQGLPGELFF.

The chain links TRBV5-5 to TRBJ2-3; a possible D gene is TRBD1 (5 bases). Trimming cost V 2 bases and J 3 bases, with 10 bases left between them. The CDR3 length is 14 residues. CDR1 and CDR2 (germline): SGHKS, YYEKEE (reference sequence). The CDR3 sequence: CASSFRGLTDTQYF. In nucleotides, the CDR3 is TGTGCCAGCAGCTTTAGGGGTCTTACAGATACGCAGTATTTT. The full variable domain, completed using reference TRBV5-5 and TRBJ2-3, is DAGVTQSPTHLIKTRGQQVTLRCSPISGHKSVSWYQQVLGQGPQFIFQYYEKEERGRGNFPDRFSARQFPNYSSELNVNALLLGDSALYLCASSFRGLTDTQYFGPGTRLTVL.

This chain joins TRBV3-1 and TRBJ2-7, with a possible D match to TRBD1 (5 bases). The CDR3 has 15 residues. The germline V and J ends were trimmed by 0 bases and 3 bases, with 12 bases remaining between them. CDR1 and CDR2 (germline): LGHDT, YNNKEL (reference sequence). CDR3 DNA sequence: TGTGCCAGCAGCCAAGATTTCCAGGGAAACTACGAGCAGTACTTC. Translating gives CASSQDFQGNYEQYF.

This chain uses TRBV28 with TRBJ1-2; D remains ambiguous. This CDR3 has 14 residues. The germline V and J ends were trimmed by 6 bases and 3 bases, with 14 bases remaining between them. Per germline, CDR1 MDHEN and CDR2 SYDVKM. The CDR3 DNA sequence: TGTGCCAGCAGAGTTCGGGAAGGGTACTATGGCTACACCTTC. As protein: CASRVREGYYGYTF.

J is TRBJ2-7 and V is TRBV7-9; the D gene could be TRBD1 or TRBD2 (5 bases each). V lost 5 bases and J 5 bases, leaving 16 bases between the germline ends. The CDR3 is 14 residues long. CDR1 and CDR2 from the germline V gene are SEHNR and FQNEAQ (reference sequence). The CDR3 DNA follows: TGTGCCAGCAGCCGAGAGGGGATGGGCAACGAGCAGTACTTC. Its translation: CASSREGMGNEQYF.

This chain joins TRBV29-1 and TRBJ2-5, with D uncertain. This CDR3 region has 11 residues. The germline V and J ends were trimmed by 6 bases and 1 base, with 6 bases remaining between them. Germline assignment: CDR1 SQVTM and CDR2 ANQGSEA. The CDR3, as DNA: TGCAGCGTCCCTGCCCAAGAGACCCAGTACTTC. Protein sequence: CSVPAQETQYF.

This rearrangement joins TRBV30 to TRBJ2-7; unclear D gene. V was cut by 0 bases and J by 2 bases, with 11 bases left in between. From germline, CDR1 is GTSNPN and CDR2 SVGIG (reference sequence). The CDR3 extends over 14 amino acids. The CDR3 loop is CAWSVGSLTYEQYF. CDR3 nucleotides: TGTGCCTGGAGTGTGGGCAGTCTGACCTACGAGCAGTACTTC.

The CDR3 reads CASSSTTGTEAFF. The CDR3 DNA sequence: TGCGCCAGCAGCTCCACGACCGGGACAGAGGCTTTCTTT. The chain links TRBV5-1 to TRBJ1-1; 7 bases map to TRBD1. This CDR3 spans 13 amino acids. Looked up from germline, CDR1 is SGHRS and CDR2 is YFSETQ. Unmatched junction bases numbered 10, after V lost 3 bases and J lost 11 bases. Full variable domain (missing parts from reference TRBV5-1 and TRBJ1-1): KAGVTQTPRYLIKTRGQQVTLSCSPISGHRSVSWYQQTPGQGLQFLFEYFSETQRNKGNFPGRFSGRQFSNSRSEMNVSTLELGDSALYLCASSSTTGTEAFFGQGTRLTVV.

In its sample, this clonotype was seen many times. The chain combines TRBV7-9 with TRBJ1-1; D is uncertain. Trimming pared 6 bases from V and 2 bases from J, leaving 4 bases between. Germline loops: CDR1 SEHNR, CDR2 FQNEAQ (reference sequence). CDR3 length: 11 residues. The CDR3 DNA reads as TGTGCCAGCAGTTTAAACACTGAAGCTTTCTTT. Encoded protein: CASSLNTEAFF. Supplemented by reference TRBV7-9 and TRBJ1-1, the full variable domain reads DTGVSQNPRHKITKRGQNVTFRCDPISEHNRLYWYRQTLGQGPEFLTYFQNEAQLEKSRLLSDRFSAERPKGSFSTLEIQRTEQGDSAMYLCASSLNTEAFFGQGTRLTVV.

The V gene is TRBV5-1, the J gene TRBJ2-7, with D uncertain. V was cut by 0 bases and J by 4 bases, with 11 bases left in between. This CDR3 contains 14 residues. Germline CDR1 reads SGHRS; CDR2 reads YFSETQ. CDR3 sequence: CASSLGPEPYEQYF. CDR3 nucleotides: TGCGCCAGCAGCTTGGGCCCGGAACCATACGAGCAGTACTTC.

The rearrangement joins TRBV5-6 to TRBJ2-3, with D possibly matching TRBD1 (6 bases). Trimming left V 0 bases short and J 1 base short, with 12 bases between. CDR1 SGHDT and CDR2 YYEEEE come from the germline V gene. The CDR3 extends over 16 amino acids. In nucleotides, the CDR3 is TGTGCCAGCAGCTTGGTGGGCAAGGGGGGCACAGATACGCAGTATTTT. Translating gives CASSLVGKGGTDTQYF.

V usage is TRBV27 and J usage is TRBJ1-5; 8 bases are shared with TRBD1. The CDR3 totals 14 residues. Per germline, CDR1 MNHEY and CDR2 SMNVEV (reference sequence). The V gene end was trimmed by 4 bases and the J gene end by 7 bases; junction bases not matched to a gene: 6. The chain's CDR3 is CASSSQGVGQPQHF. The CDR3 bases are TGTGCCAGCAGTTCACAGGGGGTGGGACAGCCCCAGCATTTT.

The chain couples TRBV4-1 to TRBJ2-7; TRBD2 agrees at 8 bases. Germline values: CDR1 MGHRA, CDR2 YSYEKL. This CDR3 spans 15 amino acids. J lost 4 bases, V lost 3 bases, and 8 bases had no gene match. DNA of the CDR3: TGCGCCAGCAGCCAGGGGAGCGGGAGAAGTTACGAGCAGTACTTC. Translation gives CASSQGSGRSYEQYF.

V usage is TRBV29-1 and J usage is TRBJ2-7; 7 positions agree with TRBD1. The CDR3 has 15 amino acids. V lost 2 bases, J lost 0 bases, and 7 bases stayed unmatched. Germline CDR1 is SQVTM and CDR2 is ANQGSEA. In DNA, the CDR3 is TGCAGCGTTGAAACAGCGGACAGGAACTCCTACGAGCAGTACTTC. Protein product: CSVETADRNSYEQYF.